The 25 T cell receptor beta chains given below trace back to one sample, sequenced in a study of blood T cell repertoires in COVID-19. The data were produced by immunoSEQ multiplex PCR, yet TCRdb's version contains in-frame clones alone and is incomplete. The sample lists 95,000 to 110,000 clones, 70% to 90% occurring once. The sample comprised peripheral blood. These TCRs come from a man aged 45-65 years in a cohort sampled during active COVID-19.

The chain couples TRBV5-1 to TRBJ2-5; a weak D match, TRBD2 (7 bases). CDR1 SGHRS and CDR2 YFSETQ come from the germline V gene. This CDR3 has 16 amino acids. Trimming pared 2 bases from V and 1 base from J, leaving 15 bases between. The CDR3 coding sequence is TGCGCCAGCAGCTTTGGGGCTGCGGGGGCCCAAGAGACCCAGTACTTC. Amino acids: CASSFGAAGAQETQYF.

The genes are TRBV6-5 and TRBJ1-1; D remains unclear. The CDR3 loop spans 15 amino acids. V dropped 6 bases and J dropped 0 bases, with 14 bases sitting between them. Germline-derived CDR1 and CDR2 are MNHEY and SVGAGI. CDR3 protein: CASSRRQIMNTEAFF. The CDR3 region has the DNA TGTGCCAGCAGCAGAAGACAAATTATGAACACTGAAGCTTTCTTT.

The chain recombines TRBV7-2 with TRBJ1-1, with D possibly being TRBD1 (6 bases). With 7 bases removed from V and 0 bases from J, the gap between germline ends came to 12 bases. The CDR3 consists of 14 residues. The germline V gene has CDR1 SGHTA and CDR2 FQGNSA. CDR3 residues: CASIGGAVNTEAFF. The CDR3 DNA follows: TGTGCCAGCATTGGGGGGGCTGTGAACACTGAAGCTTTCTTT.

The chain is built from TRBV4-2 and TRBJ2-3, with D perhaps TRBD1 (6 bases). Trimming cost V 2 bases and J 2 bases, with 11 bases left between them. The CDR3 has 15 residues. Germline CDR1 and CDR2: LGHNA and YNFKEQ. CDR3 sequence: CASSQYRENTDTQYF. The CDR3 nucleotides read TGTGCCAGCAGCCAATACAGGGAAAACACAGATACGCAGTATTTT.

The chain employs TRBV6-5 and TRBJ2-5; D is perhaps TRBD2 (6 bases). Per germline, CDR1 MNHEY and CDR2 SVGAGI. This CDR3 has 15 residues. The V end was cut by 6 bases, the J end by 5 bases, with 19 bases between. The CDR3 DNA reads TGTGCCAGCAGCCTCGGGGGTGAGGCTTGGGAGACCCAGTACTTC. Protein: CASSLGGEAWETQYF.

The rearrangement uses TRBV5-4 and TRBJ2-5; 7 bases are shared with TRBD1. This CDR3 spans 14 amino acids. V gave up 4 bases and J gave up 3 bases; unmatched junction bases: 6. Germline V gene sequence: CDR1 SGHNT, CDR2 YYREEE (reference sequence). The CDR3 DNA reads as TGTGCCAGCAGCCCCGGGACAGCCAAAGAGACCCAGTACTTC. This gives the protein CASSPGTAKETQYF. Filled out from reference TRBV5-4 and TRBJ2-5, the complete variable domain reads ETGVTQSPTHLIKTRGQQVTLRCSSQSGHNTVSWYQQALGQGPQFIFQYYREEENGRGNFPPRFSGLQFPNYSSELNVNALELDDSALYLCASSPGTAKETQYFGPGTRLLVL.

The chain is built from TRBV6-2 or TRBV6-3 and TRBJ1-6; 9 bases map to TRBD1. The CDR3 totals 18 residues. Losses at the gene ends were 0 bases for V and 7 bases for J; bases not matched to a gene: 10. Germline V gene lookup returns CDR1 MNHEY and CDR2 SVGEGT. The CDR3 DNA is TGTGCCAGCAGTTACTCGACAGGGGGGAGGTCGAGAAATTCACCCCTCCACTTT. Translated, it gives CASSYSTGGRSRNSPLHF.

CDR3 nucleotide sequence: TGTGCCAGCACCCAAGGGGGGACAGGGGCCTCTGGGGCCAACGTCCTGACTTTC. It encodes CASTQGGTGASGANVLTF. The chain links TRBV7-8 to TRBJ2-6, with 10 positions matching TRBD1. The CDR3 runs to 18 residues. CDR1 is SGHVS, CDR2 FQNEAQ, per germline. V shed 7 bases, J shed 0 bases, and the junction held 9 bases outside the gene matches.

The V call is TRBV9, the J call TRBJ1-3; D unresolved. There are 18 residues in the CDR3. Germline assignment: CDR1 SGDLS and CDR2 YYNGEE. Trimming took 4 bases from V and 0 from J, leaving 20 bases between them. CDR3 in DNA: TGTGCCAGCAGCAGAGGCGGGAGGGAACAGACCTCTGGAAACACCATATATTTT. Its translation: CASSRGGREQTSGNTIYF.

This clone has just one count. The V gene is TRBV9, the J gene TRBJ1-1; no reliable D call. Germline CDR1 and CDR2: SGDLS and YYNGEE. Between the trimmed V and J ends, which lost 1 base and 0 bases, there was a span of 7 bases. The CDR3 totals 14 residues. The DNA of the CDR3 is TGTGCCAGCAGCGTATTCCCAATGAACACTGAAGCTTTCTTT. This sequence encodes CASSVFPMNTEAFF.

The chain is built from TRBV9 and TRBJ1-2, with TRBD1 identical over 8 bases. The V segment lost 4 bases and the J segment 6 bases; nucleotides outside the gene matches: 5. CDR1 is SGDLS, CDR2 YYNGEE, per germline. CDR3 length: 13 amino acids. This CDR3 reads CASSSWTGNGYTF. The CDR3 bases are TGTGCCAGCAGCTCATGGACAGGGAATGGCTACACCTTC.

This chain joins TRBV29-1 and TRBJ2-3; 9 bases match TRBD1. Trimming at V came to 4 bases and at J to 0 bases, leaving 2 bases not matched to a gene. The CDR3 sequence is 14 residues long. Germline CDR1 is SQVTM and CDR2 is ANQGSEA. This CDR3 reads CSVGTGDSTDTQYF. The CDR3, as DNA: TGCAGCGTTGGGACAGGGGATAGCACAGATACGCAGTATTTT.

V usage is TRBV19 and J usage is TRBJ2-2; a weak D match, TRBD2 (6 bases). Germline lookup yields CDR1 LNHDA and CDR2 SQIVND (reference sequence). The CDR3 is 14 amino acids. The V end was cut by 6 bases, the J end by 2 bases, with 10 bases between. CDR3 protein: CASRREINTGELFF. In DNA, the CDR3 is TGTGCCAGTAGACGGGAGATTAACACCGGGGAGCTGTTTTTT.

The CDR3 spells CASSEDRSSYNEQFF. Written as DNA, the CDR3 is TGTGCCAGCAGTGAGGACAGAAGCTCCTACAATGAGCAGTTCTTC. The chain is built from TRBV2 and TRBJ2-1, with a possible D match to TRBD1 (6 bases). Per the germline V gene, CDR1 is SNHLY and CDR2 is FYNNEI. The CDR3 contains 15 residues. The V end lost 3 bases, the J end lost 0 bases, and 9 bases lay between the germline ends.

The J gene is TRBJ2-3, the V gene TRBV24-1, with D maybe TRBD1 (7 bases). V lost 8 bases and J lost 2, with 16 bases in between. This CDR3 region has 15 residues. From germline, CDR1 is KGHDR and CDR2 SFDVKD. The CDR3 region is CATMRQGGNTDTQYF. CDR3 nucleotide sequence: TGTGCCACCATGAGGCAGGGGGGCAACACAGATACGCAGTATTTT.

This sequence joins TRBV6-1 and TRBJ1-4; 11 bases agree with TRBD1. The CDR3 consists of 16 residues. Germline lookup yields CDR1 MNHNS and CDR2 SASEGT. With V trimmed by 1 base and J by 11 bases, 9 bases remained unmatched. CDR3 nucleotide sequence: TGTGCCAGCAGTGAAGTCTCCGGGACAGGGGGTGGGAAACTGTTTTTT. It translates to CASSEVSGTGGGKLFF.

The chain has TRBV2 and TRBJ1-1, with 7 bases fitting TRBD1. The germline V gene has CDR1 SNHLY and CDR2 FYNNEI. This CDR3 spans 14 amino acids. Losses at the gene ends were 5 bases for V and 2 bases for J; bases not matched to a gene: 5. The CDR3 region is CASSPTGANTEAFF. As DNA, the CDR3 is TGTGCCAGCAGTCCCACAGGGGCTAACACTGAAGCTTTCTTT.

The CDR3 here is CASSRQENTEAFF. The CDR3 DNA is TGTGCCAGCAGCCGTCAGGAGAACACTGAAGCTTTCTTT. The chain carries TRBV7-3 and TRBJ1-1; D not certain. The germline V and J ends were trimmed by 5 bases and 1 base, with 8 bases remaining between them. CDR1 SGHTA and CDR2 FQGTGA come from the germline V gene. The CDR3 has 13 amino acids.

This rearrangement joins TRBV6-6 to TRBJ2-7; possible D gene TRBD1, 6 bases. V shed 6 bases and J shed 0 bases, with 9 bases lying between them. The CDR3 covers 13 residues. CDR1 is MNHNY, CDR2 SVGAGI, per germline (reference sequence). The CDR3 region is CASRKGGSYEQYF. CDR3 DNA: TGTGCCAGCAGGAAAGGGGGCTCCTACGAGCAGTACTTC.

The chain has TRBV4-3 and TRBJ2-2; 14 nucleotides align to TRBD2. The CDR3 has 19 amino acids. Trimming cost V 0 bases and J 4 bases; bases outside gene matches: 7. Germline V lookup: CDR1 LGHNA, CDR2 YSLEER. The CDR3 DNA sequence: TGCGCCAGCAGCCAAGACCCAGGGACTAGCGGGGGTCTCACCGGGGAGCTGTTTTTT. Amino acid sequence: CASSQDPGTSGGLTGELFF.

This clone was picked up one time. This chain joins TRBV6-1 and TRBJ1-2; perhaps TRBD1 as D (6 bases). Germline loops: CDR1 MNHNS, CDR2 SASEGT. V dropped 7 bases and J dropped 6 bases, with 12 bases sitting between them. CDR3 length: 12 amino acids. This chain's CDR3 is CASTKQGHGYTF. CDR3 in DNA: TGTGCCAGCACCAAACAGGGCCATGGCTACACCTTC.

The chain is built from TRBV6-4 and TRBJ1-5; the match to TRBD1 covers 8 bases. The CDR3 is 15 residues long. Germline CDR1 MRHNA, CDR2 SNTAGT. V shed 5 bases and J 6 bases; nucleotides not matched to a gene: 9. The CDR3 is CASSQEAGGTQPQHF. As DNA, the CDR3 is TGTGCCAGCAGTCAAGAGGCAGGGGGCACTCAGCCCCAGCATTTT.

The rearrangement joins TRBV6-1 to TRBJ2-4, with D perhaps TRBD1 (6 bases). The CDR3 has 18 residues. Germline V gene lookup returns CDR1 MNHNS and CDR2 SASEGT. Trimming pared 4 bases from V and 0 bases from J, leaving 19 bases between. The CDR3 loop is CASSGGGPGGLAKNIQYF. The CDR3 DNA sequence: TGTGCCAGCAGTGGAGGGGGACCGGGCGGACTAGCCAAAAACATTCAGTACTTC.

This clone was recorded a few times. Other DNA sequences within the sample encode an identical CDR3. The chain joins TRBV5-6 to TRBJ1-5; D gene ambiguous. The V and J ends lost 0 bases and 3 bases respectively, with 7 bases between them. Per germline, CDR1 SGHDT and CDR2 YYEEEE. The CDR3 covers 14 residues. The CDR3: CASSLDRNNQPQHF. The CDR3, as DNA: TGTGCCAGCAGCTTGGACAGAAACAATCAGCCCCAGCATTTT. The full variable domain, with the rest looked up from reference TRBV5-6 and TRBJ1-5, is DAGVTQSPTHLIKTRGQQVTLRCSPKSGHDTVSWYQQALGQGPQFIFQYYEEEERQRGNFPDRFSGHQFPNYSSELNVNALLLGDSALYLCASSLDRNNQPQHFGDGTRLSIL.

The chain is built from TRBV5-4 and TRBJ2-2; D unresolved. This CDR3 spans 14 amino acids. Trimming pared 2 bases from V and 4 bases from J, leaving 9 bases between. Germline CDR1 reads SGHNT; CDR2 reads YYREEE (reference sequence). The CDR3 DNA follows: TGTGCCAGCAGCTTACAGCAGAGCACCGGGGAGCTGTTTTTT. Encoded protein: CASSLQQSTGELFF.